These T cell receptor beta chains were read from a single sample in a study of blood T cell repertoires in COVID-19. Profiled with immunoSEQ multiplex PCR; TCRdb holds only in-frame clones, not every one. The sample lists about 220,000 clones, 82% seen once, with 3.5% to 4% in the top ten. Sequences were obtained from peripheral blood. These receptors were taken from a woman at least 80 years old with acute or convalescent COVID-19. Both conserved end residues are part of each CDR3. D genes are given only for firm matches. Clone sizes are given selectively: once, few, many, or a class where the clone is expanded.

TGTGCCAGTACCCTTCCCCCCGGGAACACTGAAGCTTTCTTT CASTLPPGNTEAFF TRBV19 - - TRBJ1-1
TGTGCCAGCAGTTCCACTTATAGAGGCTATGGCTACACCTTC CASSSTYRGYGYTF TRBV28 - - TRBJ1-2
TGTGCCAGCGGGCAGGGACACACAGATACGCAGTATTTT CASGQGHTDTQYF TRBV6-5 - - TRBJ2-3
TGTGCCAGCAGTGGTGGGGTTCAGGGACAGGGCATCTACGAGCAGTACTTC CASSGGVQGQGIYEQYF TRBV5-4 TRBD1 few TRBJ2-7
TGTGCCAGCAGCTTAGCCGGCGGGGGGAATGAAAAACTGTTTTTT CASSLAGGGNEKLFF TRBV7-9 - - TRBJ1-4
TGTGCCAGCACCCGGGACAGTGGATCCTACGAGCAGTACTTC CASTRDSGSYEQYF TRBV6-6 TRBD1 - TRBJ2-7
TGTGCCAGCAGACAAGAACTAGGAAAACTGTTTTTT CASRQELGKLFF TRBV6-5 - few TRBJ1-4
TGTGCCAGCTCACCTCCGGACAGGCCGATCTATGGCTACACCTTC CASSPPDRPIYGYTF TRBV18 TRBD1 - TRBJ1-2
TGTGCCAGCAACCTGGGGGCGCGAGATGAAAAACTGTTTTTT CASNLGARDEKLFF TRBV2 - - TRBJ1-4
TGCGCCAGCAGCTTGGCGGCTAGCGGGGGGATGTCTGGGGCCAACGTCCTGACTTTC CASSLAASGGMSGANVLTF TRBV5-1 TRBD2 - TRBJ2-6
TGTGCCAGCAGCTTCTTCATAGCGGGGGGCACAGATACGCAGTATTTT CASSFFIAGGTDTQYF TRBV5-4 TRBD2 - TRBJ2-3